This TCR beta chain comes out of a study of molecular identifiers for immune sequencing clone quantification. Using its own MiXCR run on the PCR reads, TCRdb lists one record per CDR3 protein. The table records 45,000 to 55,000 distinct CDR3 sequences, just over 35% of them present only once. General study points: Sizes of highly expanded clones could be underestimated through identical TCRs sharing a barcode.

Points on this clonotype: The antigen is unknown. The junction and the germline gene differ at one end; a read error may be behind it.

Sequenced sample: naive CD8+ T cells from blood, with Jurkat cell RNA spiked in. Subset denoted: FACS-sorted CD8+CD4-CCR7+CD45RA+ naive T cells. The receptor was derived from a human donor in good health. Some libraries in this study had Jurkat cell RNA spiked in.

The CDR3 DNA follows: TGTGCAAGCAGCTACGGACAGGTCACCCAAGAGACCCAGTACTTC. It translates to CASSYGQVTQETQYF. This chain joins TRBV7-9 and TRBJ2-5; 7 bases line up with TRBD1. The CDR3 covers 15 residues. Germline loops: CDR1 SEHNR, CDR2 FQNEAQ (reference sequence). Full variable domain (outside the CDR3, taken from reference TRBV7-9 and TRBJ2-5): DTGVSQNPRHKITKRGQNVTFRCDPISEHNRLYWYRQTLGQGPEFLTYFQNEAQLEKSRLLSDRFSAERPKGSFSTLEIQRTEQGDSAMYLCASSYGQVTQETQYFGPGTRLLVL.